This entry lists 18 T cell receptor beta chains sequenced from one sample in a study of cytomegalovirus exposure and HLA in healthy donors. Primers included in the PCR were 60 Vbeta and 13 Jbeta primers. Clones were read by immunoSEQ multiplex PCR, and TCRdb kept only the in-frame ones, dropping some. The sample contains 150,000 or so clones, 75% of which appear only once. The sample taken for sequencing was PBMCs. These receptors were taken from a man under 40 in good health and CMV-seronegative.

The chain recombines TRBV2 with TRBJ1-6, with D tentatively TRBD1 (5 bases). Germline CDR1 and CDR2: SNHLY and FYNNEI. The CDR3 length is 14 residues. Trimming removed 11 bases from V and 5 bases from J, with 16 bases in between. The CDR3 DNA reads TGTGCCGTAAGAGGGGACTACCATAATTCACCCCTCCACTTT. Translating gives CAVRGDYHNSPLHF.

The CDR3 reads CAWRPGQGEDSYEQYF. CDR3 bases: TGTGCCTGGAGACCGGGACAGGGGGAAGATTCCTACGAGCAGTACTTC. This rearrangement joins TRBV30 to TRBJ2-7; 11 positions match TRBD1. Trimming removed 3 bases from V and 1 base from J; junction bases left unmatched: 8. Germline values: CDR1 GTSNPN, CDR2 SVGIG (reference sequence). The CDR3 contains 16 residues. Using reference TRBV30 and TRBJ2-7 for the parts outside the CDR3, the full variable domain is SQTIHQWPATLVQPVGSPLSLECTVEGTSNPNLYWYRQAAGRGLQLLFYSVGIGQISSEVPQNLSASRPQDRQFILSSKKLLLSDSGFYLCAWRPGQGEDSYEQYFGPGTRLTVT.

This clone occurred a few times. V gene TRBV5-1 combines with J gene TRBJ2-2, with TRBD1 matching over 11 bases. Germline V gene lookup returns CDR1 SGHRS and CDR2 YFSETQ. The length of the CDR3 is 17 residues. The ends lost 6 bases at V and 4 bases at J; junction bases unmatched: 11. CDR3 sequence: CASKIGAGTGGTGELFF. The CDR3 DNA follows: TGCGCCAGCAAAATTGGGGCCGGGACAGGGGGCACCGGGGAGCTGTTTTTT.

The rearrangement uses TRBV18 and TRBJ2-7; 10 bases fit TRBD1. Germline CDR1 reads KGHSH; CDR2 reads LQKENI. The CDR3 extends over 15 amino acids. With V trimmed by 4 bases and J by 10 bases, 13 bases remained unmatched. As DNA, the CDR3 is TGTGCCAGCTCACATCCGGGACAGGGGTCTCTCCGCCAGTACTTC. It specifies CASSHPGQGSLRQYF.

V is TRBV27 and J is TRBJ1-2, with TRBD1 matching 8 bases. Per germline, CDR1 MNHEY and CDR2 SMNVEV (reference sequence). Trimming at V came to 8 bases and at J to 5 bases, leaving 10 bases not matched to a gene. The CDR3 sequence is 14 residues long. In DNA, the CDR3 is TGTGCCAGCCGATGGGGACAGGATACTTATGGCTACACCTTC. It translates to CASRWGQDTYGYTF.

The chain links TRBV9 to TRBJ1-3, with D uncertain. Deletions cut 5 bases from V and 0 bases from J, with 6 bases between. This CDR3 has 13 residues. CDR1 is SGDLS, CDR2 YYNGEE, per germline. The DNA of the CDR3 is TGTGCCAGCAGAGGAGCCTCTGGAAACACCATATATTTT. Its protein product is CASRGASGNTIYF.

The chain employs TRBV5-6 and TRBJ1-1; D uncertain. Germline lookup yields CDR1 SGHDT and CDR2 YYEEEE. The CDR3 runs 11 residues. The ends were cut back, 2 bases at V and 11 bases at J, with 10 bases in the middle. The CDR3 reads CASSLGREAFF. The CDR3 DNA is TGTGCCAGCAGCTTAGGGAGGGAGGCTTTCTTT.

The chain joins TRBV6-5 to TRBJ2-6, with D possibly matching TRBD1 (6 bases). Between the trimmed V and J ends, which lost 2 bases and 2 bases, there was a span of 7 bases. The CDR3 extends over 15 amino acids. Germline assignment: CDR1 MNHEY and CDR2 SVGAGI. CDR3 sequence (DNA): TGTGCCAGCAGTTACGAGGGGGCTGGGGCCAACGTCCTGACTTTC. As protein: CASSYEGAGANVLTF.

The chain recombines TRBV6-5 with TRBJ2-2, with D possibly TRBD2 on 5 matching bases. Germline V gene lookup returns CDR1 MNHEY and CDR2 SVGAGI. Trimming pared 6 bases from V and 5 bases from J, leaving 13 bases between. The length of the CDR3 is 14 residues. DNA for the CDR3: TGTGCCAGCAGGCGGACTGTACGGACCGGGGAGCTGTTTTTT. This gives the protein CASRRTVRTGELFF.

Ten or more counts support this clone. The genes are TRBV25-1 and TRBJ2-5; D remains ambiguous. V lost 4 bases, J lost 2 bases, and 2 bases lay in between. The CDR3 is 11 amino acids. CDR1 is MGHDK and CDR2 is SYGVNS in the germline V gene. CDR3 in DNA: TGTGCCAGCAGTGTACAAGAGACCCAGTACTTC. Its protein product is CASSVQETQYF.

The chain uses TRBV11-3 and TRBJ2-7; 10 bases map to TRBD2. Losses at the gene ends were 5 bases for V and 6 bases for J; bases not matched to a gene: 10. CDR1 SGHNT and CDR2 YENEEA come from the germline V gene. CDR3 length equals 15 residues. CDR3 sequence reads: CASSPRGASGSEQYF. For the CDR3, the DNA is TGTGCCAGCAGCCCCAGGGGGGCTAGCGGGAGCGAGCAGTACTTC.

This rearrangement joins TRBV11-3 to TRBJ1-1; no clear D. The V gene lost 5 bases and the J gene lost 1 base, with 11 bases spanning the gap. Per germline, CDR1 SGHNT and CDR2 YENEEA. This CDR3 is built from 14 residues. CDR3 sequence: CASSKENENTEAFF. CDR3 coding DNA: TGTGCCAGCAGCAAGGAGAATGAGAACACTGAAGCTTTCTTT.

The rearrangement uses TRBV7-7 and TRBJ2-5; possible D gene TRBD1, 6 bases. The CDR3 is made up of 15 amino acids. V was pared by 1 base and J by 5 bases, with 14 bases between. CDR1 is SSHAT and CDR2 is FNYEAQ in the germline V gene (reference sequence). The CDR3 DNA is TGTGCCAGCAGCTTAGGCCTAGGGGGTTCGGAGACCCAGTACTTC. It codes for CASSLGLGGSETQYF.

The J gene is TRBJ2-7, the V gene TRBV9; 7 nucleotides line up with TRBD2. This CDR3 region has 15 residues. V gave up 0 bases and J gave up 2 bases; unmatched junction bases: 5. Germline V lookup: CDR1 SGDLS, CDR2 YYNGEE. This CDR3 reads CASSVGGGTTYEQYF. For the CDR3, the DNA is TGTGCCAGCAGCGTAGGAGGAGGGACTACCTACGAGCAGTACTTC.

The chain carries TRBV7-2 and TRBJ2-5; D may be TRBD2 (5 bases). Germline CDR1 and CDR2: SGHTA and FQGNSA. Trimming took 3 bases from V and 2 from J, leaving 13 bases between them. The CDR3 length is 15 residues. CDR3 coding DNA: TGTGCCAGCAGCTTTACCCGGGAACCTCAAGAGACCCAGTACTTC. Translating it yields CASSFTREPQETQYF.

V and J are TRBV5-8 and TRBJ1-2; 8 bases agree with TRBD1. Unmatched junction bases numbered 7, after V lost 4 bases and J lost 8 bases. From germline, CDR1 is SGHTS and CDR2 YDEGEE. The CDR3 is made up of 13 amino acids. CDR3 sequence (DNA): TGTGCCAGCAGCCGTGGGGGGGACAGGGGCTACACCTTC. It specifies CASSRGGDRGYTF.

The chain recombines TRBV10-3 with TRBJ1-2; TRBD1 aligns across 10 bases. Germline lookup yields CDR1 ENHRY and CDR2 SYGVKD. The CDR3 runs to 15 residues. V shed 4 bases and J 3 bases; nucleotides not matched to a gene: 5. CDR3: CAISAGTGVDYGYTF. In DNA form, the CDR3 reads TGTGCCATCAGTGCCGGGACAGGGGTCGACTATGGCTACACCTTC.

The gene calls are TRBV30 and TRBJ2-7; D is undetermined. The V end was cut by 5 bases, the J end by 4 bases, with 12 bases between. The CDR3 consists of 12 residues. Germline CDR1 is GTSNPN and CDR2 is SVGIG (reference sequence). DNA of the CDR3: TGTGCCTGGTCCCCAGTTACATACGAGCAGTACTTC. Translated: CAWSPVTYEQYF.